This is a list of T cell receptor beta chains from one sample in a study of T cell responses to AZD1222 COVID-19 vaccine. Using immunoSEQ multiplex PCR, the repertoire was profiled, and TCRdb retains in-frame clones only, with some absent. The repertoire consists of about 270,000 clones, with 90% to 95% occurring once and the leading ten covering around 0.58%. Sequencing was performed on peripheral blood, taken 28 days after the second AZD1222 dose. The receptors derive from an adult who received the AZD1222 COVID-19 vaccine. CDR3s include the opening cysteine and the closing phenylalanine or tryptophan. A D gene is named only where the DNA matches it firmly. Size is omitted from some rows. Given values are once, few, many or a class for expanded clones.

abundance,v_gene,len,d_gene,j_gene,CDR3aa,CDR3nt
NA,TRBV19,16,TRBD1,TRBJ1-2,CASSIDRGQGYYGYTF,TGTGCCAGTAGTATAGATCGAGGACAGGGCTACTATGGCTACACCTTC
NA,TRBV27,14,NA,TRBJ1-1,CASSQGRGWTEAFF,TGTGCCAGCAGCCAGGGTCGGGGTTGGACTGAAGCTTTCTTT
NA,TRBV28,13,NA,TRBJ1-2,CASSLRQDGGYTF,TGTGCCAGCAGCCTCCGACAGGACGGCGGCTACACCTTC
NA,TRBV14,17,TRBD1,TRBJ2-1,CASSQDGPHRGPNEQFF,TGTGCCAGCAGCCAAGATGGGCCCCACAGGGGGCCGAATGAGCAGTTCTTC
NA,TRBV3-1/TRBV3-2,13,NA,TRBJ2-5,CASSQAPQETQYF,TGTGCCAGCAGCCAAGCACCCCAAGAGACCCAGTACTTC
NA,TRBV5-1,15,NA,TRBJ2-3,CASSLAGAVTDTQYF,TGCGCCAGCAGCTTGGCCGGGGCGGTCACAGATACGCAGTATTTT
NA,TRBV5-8,17,NA,TRBJ1-4,CARDFRRDPPTNEKLFF,TGTGCCAGGGACTTCCGTAGGGACCCTCCAACTAATGAAAAACTGTTTTTT
NA,TRBV10-3,13,NA,TRBJ1-1,CAMGTAMNTEAFF,TGTGCCATGGGGACGGCTATGAACACTGAAGCTTTCTTT
NA,TRBV21-1,19,NA,TRBJ2-1,CASSKLRVGHQRADNEQFF,TGTGCCAGCTCCAAACTTCGGGTCGGACATCAGCGGGCTGACAATGAGCAGTTCTTC
NA,TRBV7-2,14,NA,TRBJ2-7,CASSLVGSSYEQYF,TGTGCCAGCAGCTTAGTGGGTAGCAGTTACGAGCAGTACTTC
NA,TRBV18,15,TRBD1,TRBJ2-2,CASSSARQGNGELFF,TGTGCCAGCTCATCAGCCCGACAGGGGAACGGGGAGCTGTTTTTT
NA,TRBV2,14,TRBD1,TRBJ1-5,CASSADRGNQPQHF,TGTGCCAGCAGTGCGGACAGGGGCAATCAGCCCCAGCATTTT
once,TRBV27,14,NA,TRBJ1-4,CASSLSRKSEKLFF,TGTGCCAGCAGTTTATCTAGGAAGAGTGAAAAACTGTTTTTT
NA,TRBV15,15,NA,TRBJ2-3,CATSGGQPSTDTQYF,TGTGCCACCAGCGGAGGACAGCCTAGCACAGATACGCAGTATTTT
NA,TRBV20-1,8,NA,TRBJ2-7,CSASSLPF,TGCAGTGCTAGCTCCCTCCCCTTC
NA,TRBV12-3/TRBV12-4,12,NA,TRBJ2-2,CASSLRKEELFF,TGTGCCAGCAGTCTCCGTAAGGAGGAGCTGTTTTTT
NA,TRBV3-1/TRBV3-2,14,TRBD2,TRBJ2-7,CASSQGQREYEQYF,TGTGCCAGCAGCCAAGGACAGCGGGAGTACGAGCAGTACTTC
NA,TRBV5-1,17,TRBD2,TRBJ2-1,CASSPTPSGSSYNEQFF,TGCGCCAGCAGCCCAACCCCTAGCGGGAGCTCCTACAATGAGCAGTTCTTC
once,TRBV5-1,15,TRBD1,TRBJ2-3,CASSQSGTGGDTQYF,TGCGCCAGCAGTCAATCCGGGACAGGAGGTGATACGCAGTATTTT
NA,TRBV6-6,18,TRBD2,TRBJ2-3,CASSPPTSGGPYTDTQYF,TGTGCCAGCAGTCCGCCGACTAGCGGGGGACCCTACACAGATACGCAGTATTTT
NA,TRBV6-5,16,NA,TRBJ1-5,CASSYSAGNSNQPQHF,TGTGCCAGCAGTTACTCAGCCGGGAATAGCAATCAGCCCCAGCATTTT
once,TRBV11-2,17,TRBD2,TRBJ2-2,CASSFRLAGEVPGELFF,TGTGCCAGCAGCTTTCGACTAGCGGGAGAAGTGCCCGGGGAGCTGTTTTTT
NA,TRBV2,13,NA,TRBJ1-1,CASRGQWNTEAFF,TGTGCCAGCAGGGGCCAGTGGAACACTGAAGCTTTCTTT
NA,TRBV28,12,NA,TRBJ1-5,CASYQGNQPQHF,TGTGCCAGCTACCAGGGGAATCAGCCCCAGCATTTT
once,TRBV11-1,13,TRBD2,TRBJ2-7,CASSLTSGREQYF,TGTGCCAGCAGCTTAACTAGCGGGCGGGAGCAGTACTTC
NA,TRBV5-4,14,TRBD1,TRBJ1-2,CASSSGQGVYGYTF,TGTGCCAGCAGCTCCGGACAGGGAGTTTATGGCTACACCTTC
NA,TRBV3-1/TRBV3-2,16,TRBD2,TRBJ2-5,CASEPRTSGPWETQYF,TGTGCCAGCGAACCCCGGACTAGCGGTCCATGGGAGACCCAGTACTTC
NA,TRBV18,17,TRBD2,TRBJ2-1,CASSLVRRRGVYNEQFF,TGTGCCAGCTCACTAGTCCGTAGGCGGGGGGTGTACAATGAGCAGTTCTTC
NA,TRBV10-3,15,NA,TRBJ2-2,CAISESSRGTGELFF,TGTGCCATCAGTGAGTCTAGCAGGGGTACCGGGGAGCTGTTTTTT
NA,TRBV7-2,14,NA,TRBJ2-7,CASSFDGSTYEQYF,TGTGCCAGCAGCTTTGACGGGAGTACTTACGAGCAGTACTTC
NA,TRBV7-2,16,NA,TRBJ2-7,CASSYHPARSLYEQYF,TGTGCCAGCAGTTACCACCCGGCGCGGAGCCTCTACGAGCAGTACTTC
once,TRBV27,18,NA,TRBJ2-1,CASSLISDPDSSYNEQFF,TGTGCCAGCAGTTTAATTAGCGACCCTGACAGCTCCTACAATGAGCAGTTCTTC
NA,TRBV18,14,NA,TRBJ2-1,CASSPGGPVHEQFF,TGTGCCAGCTCACCAGGGGGCCCGGTACATGAGCAGTTCTTC
NA,TRBV2,12,NA,TRBJ2-3,CASSETVDTQYF,TGTGCCAGCAGTGAAACGGTAGATACGCAGTATTTT
NA,TRBV19,15,NA,TRBJ2-5,CASSRSRGAQETQYF,TGTGCCAGTAGTCGAAGCAGAGGGGCCCAAGAGACCCAGTACTTC
NA,TRBV5-1,15,TRBD2,TRBJ2-5,CASSLRLAGGETQYF,TGCGCCAGCAGCTTGAGGTTAGCGGGGGGAGAGACCCAGTACTTC
NA,TRBV5-3,16,NA,TRBJ2-1,CARSLEGRTNHNEQFF,TGTGCCAGAAGCTTGGAAGGCAGGACAAACCACAATGAGCAGTTCTTC
NA,TRBV14,15,NA,TRBJ2-7,CASSQDNVRSYEQYF,TGTGCCAGCAGCCAAGATAACGTTCGGTCCTACGAGCAGTACTTC
NA,TRBV7-9,13,NA,TRBJ1-2,CASSLGFNYGYTF,TGTGCCAGCAGCTTGGGATTTAACTATGGCTACACCTTC
NA,TRBV2,14,NA,TRBJ1-1,CASSAGTRNTEAFF,TGTGCCAGCAGTGCCGGGACCCGGAACACTGAAGCTTTCTTT
NA,TRBV3-1/TRBV3-2,17,TRBD2,TRBJ2-1,CASSRPLLAGVYNEQFF,TGTGCCAGCAGTCGACCCCTCCTAGCGGGGGTCTACAATGAGCAGTTCTTC
NA,TRBV6-1,15,TRBD1,TRBJ1-5,CASSRGSRSNQPQHF,TGTGCCAGCAGCAGGGGGTCCCGGAGCAATCAGCCCCAGCATTTT
NA,TRBV3-1/TRBV3-2,12,NA,TRBJ1-1,CASSQANTEAFF,TGTGCCAGCAGCCAAGCTAACACTGAAGCTTTCTTT
NA,TRBV6-6,14,NA,TRBJ2-2,CASSQHREAGELFF,TGTGCCAGCAGTCAGCACAGGGAGGCCGGGGAGCTGTTTTTT
NA,TRBV11-3,16,NA,TRBJ1-5,CASSLVGARDNQPQHF,TGTGCCAGCAGCTTAGTTGGGGCGAGAGACAATCAGCCCCAGCATTTT
NA,TRBV2,14,NA,TRBJ1-4,CASSYGRRNEKLFF,TGTGCCAGCAGCTACGGACGGAGGAATGAAAAACTGTTTTTT
NA,TRBV3-1/TRBV3-2,18,TRBD2,TRBJ2-3,CASSQDPAGGGLTDTQYF,TGTGCCAGCAGCCAAGACCCCGCGGGGGGCGGGCTCACAGATACGCAGTATTTT
NA,TRBV9,16,TRBD2,TRBJ2-3,CASSVVASGRAKPQYF,TGTGCCAGCAGCGTAGTGGCTAGCGGGAGGGCCAAGCCGCAGTATTTT